These T cell receptor beta chains were read from a single sample in a study of glioma-infiltrating T cells. TCRdb ran MiXCR on the multiplex PCR reads and lists one entry per CDR3 protein. The sample yields some 110,000 distinct CDR3 sequences, less than 30% seen once. Sequencing used glioma tissue, nonneoplastic brain tissue, or PBMCs (not recorded which). These receptors all stem from a human donor with low-grade glioma or glioblastoma, undergoing nonglioma brain surgery, or in good health (not recorded which). The CDR3 runs from the conserved cysteine through the conserved F or W. The D gene is left open where the match is weak. Clone sizes are given selectively: once, few, many, or a class where the clone is expanded.

>NA|TRBJ1-6|16|TRBD1|TRBV4-1
CASSQGTGARVSPLHF
TGCGCCAGCAGCCAAGGGACAGGGGCCCGGGTGTCACCCCTACACTTT
>many|TRBJ2-7|13|TRBD1|TRBV28
CASSDRASYEQYF
TGTGCCAGCAGTGACAGGGCATCCTACGAGCAGTACTTC
>many|TRBJ1-1|14|NA|TRBV5-5
CASSLGHTNTEAFF
TGTGCCAGCAGCTTGGGACATACGAACACTGAAGCTTTCTTT
>few|TRBJ1-4|16|NA|TRBV12-3/TRBV12-4
CASSLAVGGSDEKLFF
TGTGCCAGCAGTTTAGCGGTGGGAGGGTCGGATGAAAAACTGTTTTTT
>few|TRBJ1-5|15|NA|TRBV6-6
CASSYSSSYNQPQHF
TGTGCCAGCAGTTACTCATCCAGCTACAATCAGCCCCAGCATTTT
>many|TRBJ2-7|14|TRBD1|TRBV9
CASSGTGQGYEQYF
TGTGCCAGCAGCGGGACGGGACAGGGCTACGAGCAGTACTTC
>NA|TRBJ1-6|17|NA|TRBV2
CASSSPGDFSYNSPLHF
TGTGCCAGCAGTTCACCAGGGGACTTCTCCTATAATTCACCCCTCCACTTT
>many|TRBJ2-2|14|NA|TRBV7-6
CASSFLTDTGELFF
TGTGCCAGCAGCTTTTTAACGGACACCGGGGAGCTGTTTTTT
>many|TRBJ1-5|19|TRBD1|TRBV6-6
CASSYGGTGGRRSNQPQHF
TGTGCCAGCAGTTACGGGGGGACAGGGGGCAGAAGGAGCAATCAGCCCCAGCATTTT
>NA|TRBJ1-5|13|NA|TRBV4-2
CASSPGQNQPQHF
TGTGCCAGCAGCCCAGGACAGAATCAGCCCCAGCATTTT
>many|TRBJ1-6|14|NA|TRBV27
CASSVGGLGSPLHF
TGTGCCAGCAGTGTCGGGGGGCTCGGGTCACCCCTCCACTTT
>many|TRBJ2-2|16|NA|TRBV11-2
CASSLERGLNTGELFF
TGTGCCAGCAGCTTAGAGCGCGGGCTGAACACCGGGGAGCTGTTTTTT
>NA|TRBJ2-1|17|TRBD2|TRBV5-4
CASSPTRSAGGEGEQFF
TGTGCCAGCAGCCCGACTCGGTCCGCGGGAGGTGAGGGTGAGCAGTTCTTC
>many|TRBJ1-6|14|TRBD1|TRBV2
CARGQSNAFSPLHF
TGTGCCAGGGGACAGTCTAACGCTTTTTCACCCCTCCACTTT
>many|TRBJ2-3|13|NA|TRBV7-2
CASIQGPTDTQYF
TGTGCCAGCATCCAGGGGCCCACAGATACGCAGTATTTT
>NA|TRBJ2-5|18|TRBD2|TRBV20-1
CSARPSYRTSGSQETQYF
TGCAGTGCTAGACCATCTTATAGAACTAGCGGGAGCCAAGAGACCCAGTACTTC
>NA|TRBJ2-3|18|TRBD2|TRBV11-2
CANSSRRTTSGRTDTQYF
TGTGCCAACAGCTCAAGGAGAACGACTAGCGGGAGAACAGATACGCAGTATTTT
>many|TRBJ2-5|13|NA|TRBV15
CATSRAGLETQYF
TGTGCCACCAGCAGAGCAGGGTTAGAGACCCAGTACTTC
>few|TRBJ1-1|14|NA|TRBV29-1
CSVVRWGEGTEAFF
TGCAGCGTTGTTAGGTGGGGCGAGGGCACTGAAGCTTTCTTT
>many|TRBJ2-3|15|TRBD2|TRBV7-2
CASSLGAGGPDTQYF
TGTGCCAGCAGCTTAGGGGCGGGAGGGCCTGATACGCAGTATTTT
>many|TRBJ2-7|12|NA|TRBV7-9
CASSFDITGAYF
TGTGCCAGCAGCTTTGACATCACGGGAGCCTACTTC
>many|TRBJ2-7|14|NA|TRBV3-1
CASSQRGVPYEQYF
TGTGCCAGCAGCCAGCGGGGAGTCCCCTACGAGCAGTACTTC
>many|TRBJ2-7|12|NA|TRBV7-2
CASSTTSYEQYF
TGTGCCAGCAGCACCACCTCCTACGAGCAGTACTTC
>many|TRBJ2-7|13|NA|TRBV28
CASSSAALYEQYF
TGTGCCAGCAGTTCGGCAGCTCTTTACGAGCAGTACTTC
>many|TRBJ2-3|14|NA|TRBV19
CASSIVGSTDTQYF
TGTGCCAGTAGTATCGTGGGTAGCACAGATACGCAGTATTTT
>many|TRBJ2-3|14|TRBD1|TRBV6-4
CASRTGTGSDTQYF
TGTGCCAGCAGGACAGGGACAGGGTCGGATACGCAGTATTTT
>NA|TRBJ2-7|15|NA|TRBV14
CASSHMDRRVYEQYF
TGTGCCAGCAGCCATATGGACAGGAGGGTCTACGAGCAGTACTTC
>many|TRBJ2-3|15|TRBD2|TRBV20-1
CSAQEASGGPDTQYF
TGCAGTGCCCAAGAGGCTAGCGGGGGCCCAGATACGCAGTATTTT